The T cell receptor beta chain described here comes from a study of cytomegalovirus exposure and HLA in healthy donors. Whole-study findings and limits: A later analysis linked some 17,000 TCR beta sequences to HLA alleles at 0.05 false discovery rate.

Germline values: CDR1 LNHDA, CDR2 SQIVND (reference sequence). There are 13 residues in the CDR3. Between the trimmed V and J ends, which lost 6 bases and 9 bases, there was a span of 15 bases. With regard to this clone: Antigen specificity is unknown.

The PCR was carried out with 60 Vbeta primers and 13 Jbeta primers. The repertoire was sequenced with immunoSEQ multiplex PCR; TCRdb's copy has only in-frame clones and lacks some. The sample has about 94,000 clones, around three fifths seen once. V usage is TRBV19 and J usage is TRBJ2-1, with D uncertain. The sample consisted of PBMCs. The clonotype was recovered from a man aged 25-40 years in good health and CMV-seronegative. The CDR3 here is CASSLRSWSEQFF. CDR3 sequence (DNA): TGTGCCAGTAGCCTACGTAGTTGGAGTGAGCAGTTCTTC.